Listed below are T cell receptor beta chains from one sample, sequenced in a study of response to subunit inactivated influenza vaccine. TCRdb redid the calling of the RT-PCR reads with MiXCR, one entry per CDR3 protein. The sample yields around 760,000 distinct CDR3 sequences, 11% to 15% seen once. The sequences come from PBMCs from blood, collected 14 to 15 days before vaccination. The origin of the receptors is a man aged 50 to 60 who received an inactivated influenza vaccine. CDR3s include the opening cysteine and the closing phenylalanine or tryptophan.

TRBJ2-1 | TRBV7-2 | CASSLIGRGNLNEQFF
TRBJ2-3 | TRBV7-8 | CASSHKQGSSTDTQYF
TRBJ2-5 | TRBV10-3 | CAISGREGETQYF
TRBJ1-3 | TRBV28 | CASRSHRVGGNTIYF
TRBJ2-1 | TRBV7-9 | CASSEGGGVSYNEQFF
TRBJ1-1 | TRBV18 | CASSLNSNRNTEAFF
TRBJ2-3 | TRBV19 | CASSIPGTGVADTQYF
TRBJ1-6 | TRBV15 | CATSREYPSSYNSPLHF
TRBJ2-7 | TRBV7-2 | CASSSRTGLYEQYF
TRBJ2-3 | TRBV28 | CASSLDLLTDTDTQYF
TRBJ2-3 | TRBV7-2 | CASSRWGLAGPTDTQYF
TRBJ2-5 | TRBV6-5 | CASSLNRGKETQYF
TRBJ2-1 | TRBV5-1 | CASSIPNNEQFF
TRBJ1-1 | TRBV6-5 | CASSYADRGNTEAFF
TRBJ1-6 | TRBV6-5 | CASSHSGTGEWPLHF
TRBJ2-7 | TRBV6-2/TRBV6-3 | CASSLYRGAAYEQYF
TRBJ1-5 | TRBV2 | CASRWETVNQPQHF
TRBJ2-7 | TRBV27 | CASSLRSRIPSYEQYF
TRBJ1-6 | TRBV2 | CASSGALNSPLHF
TRBJ1-1 | TRBV27 | CASSEGRMNTEAFF
TRBJ1-2 | TRBV28 | CASTPRGNRVPF
TRBJ2-7 | TRBV10-3 | CAISVKGARAGSPYEQYF
TRBJ1-1 | TRBV5-4 | CASSFARWDRGQGDTEAFF